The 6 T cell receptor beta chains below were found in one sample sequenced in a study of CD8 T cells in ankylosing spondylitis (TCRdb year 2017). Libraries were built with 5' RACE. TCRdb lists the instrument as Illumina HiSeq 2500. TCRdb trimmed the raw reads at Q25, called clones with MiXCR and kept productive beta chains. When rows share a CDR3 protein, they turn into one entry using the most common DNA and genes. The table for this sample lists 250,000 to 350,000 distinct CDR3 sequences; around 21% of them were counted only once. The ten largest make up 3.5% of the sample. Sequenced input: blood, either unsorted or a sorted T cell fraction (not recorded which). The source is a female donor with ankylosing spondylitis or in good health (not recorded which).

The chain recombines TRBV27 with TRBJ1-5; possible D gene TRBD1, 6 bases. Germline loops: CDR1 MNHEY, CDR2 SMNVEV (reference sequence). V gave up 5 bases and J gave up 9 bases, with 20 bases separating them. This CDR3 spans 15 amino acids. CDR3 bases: TGTGCCAGCAGTCCCGTTTCGGGGGGCACGGGGCCCCAGCATTTT. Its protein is CASSPVSGGTGPQHF.

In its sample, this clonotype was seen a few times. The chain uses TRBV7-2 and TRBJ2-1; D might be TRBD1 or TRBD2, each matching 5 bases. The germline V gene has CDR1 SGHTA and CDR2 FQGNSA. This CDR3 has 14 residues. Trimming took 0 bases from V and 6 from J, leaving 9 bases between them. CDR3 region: CASSLAGVSNEQFF. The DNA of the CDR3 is TGTGCCAGCAGCTTAGCGGGGGTTAGCAATGAGCAGTTCTTC.

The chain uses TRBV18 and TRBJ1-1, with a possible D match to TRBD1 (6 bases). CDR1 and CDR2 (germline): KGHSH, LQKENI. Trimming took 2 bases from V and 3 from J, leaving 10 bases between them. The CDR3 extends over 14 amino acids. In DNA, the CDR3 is TGTGCCAGCTCACCAGCGGGGGCGGACACTGAAGCTTTCTTT. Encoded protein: CASSPAGADTEAFF. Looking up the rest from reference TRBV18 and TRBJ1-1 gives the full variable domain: NAGVMQNPRHLVRRRGQEARLRCSPMKGHSHVYWYRQLPEEGLKFMVYLQKENIIDESGMPKERFSAEFPKEGPSILRIQQVVRGDSAAYFCASSPAGADTEAFFGQGTRLTVV.

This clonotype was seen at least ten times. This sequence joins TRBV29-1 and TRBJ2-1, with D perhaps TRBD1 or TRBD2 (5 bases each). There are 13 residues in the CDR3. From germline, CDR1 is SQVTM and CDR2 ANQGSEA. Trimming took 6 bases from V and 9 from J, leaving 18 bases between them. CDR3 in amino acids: CSVSASPGGEQFF. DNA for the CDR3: TGCAGCGTCTCTGCCAGCCCTGGGGGTGAGCAGTTCTTC.

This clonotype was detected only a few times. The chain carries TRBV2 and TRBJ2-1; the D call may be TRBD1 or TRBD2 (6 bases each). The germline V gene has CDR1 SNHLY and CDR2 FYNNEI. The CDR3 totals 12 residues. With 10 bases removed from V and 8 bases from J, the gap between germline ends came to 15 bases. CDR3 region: CATRGPGHEQFF. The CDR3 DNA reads TGTGCCACCCGGGGGCCGGGGCATGAGCAGTTCTTC.

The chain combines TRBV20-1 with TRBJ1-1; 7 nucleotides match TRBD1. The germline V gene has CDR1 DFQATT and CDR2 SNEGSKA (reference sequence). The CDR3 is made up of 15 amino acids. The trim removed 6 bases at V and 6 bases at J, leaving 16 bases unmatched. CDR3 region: CSARPGTAGDPEAFF. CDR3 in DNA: TGCAGTGCGAGGCCCGGGACAGCGGGGGATCCTGAAGCTTTCTTT.